The clone carrying this TCR beta chain has just a few counts. The data originate from a study of human T cells and chemical hapten exposure. TCRdb re-called the RACE reads through MiXCR, storing one row per CDR3 protein. The repertoire holds approximately 160,000 distinct CDR3 sequences, approximately 30% seen once, with around 2.3% in the top ten. As for time point: patch test 3, about 24 weeks after DPC sensitization. Treatment of the sample: therapeutic diphenylcyclopropenone sensitization with weekly scalp DPC. The sequenced sample was whole blood, obtained in connection with sensitization to the hapten diphenylcyclopropenone (DPC). The sequence was collected from a woman aged 18-35 years with alopecia areata. Some clones in this sample may be carry-over from other donors' samples.

The CDR3 reads CASSSDGTGGYGYTF. The CDR3 coding sequence is TGTGCCAGCAGCTCAGACGGGACAGGGGGTTATGGCTACACCTTC. The rearrangement links TRBV7-9 to TRBJ1-2; 11 bases fit TRBD1. V gave up 4 bases and J gave up 5 bases; unmatched junction bases: 6. CDR3 length equals 15 residues. The germline CDR1 and CDR2 sequences are SEHNR and FQNEAQ (reference sequence). The whole variable domain, remainder taken from reference TRBV7-9 and TRBJ1-2, is DTGVSQNPRHKITKRGQNVTFRCDPISEHNRLYWYRQTLGQGPEFLTYFQNEAQLEKSRLLSDRFSAERPKGSFSTLEIQRTEQGDSAMYLCASSSDGTGGYGYTFGSGTRLTVV.